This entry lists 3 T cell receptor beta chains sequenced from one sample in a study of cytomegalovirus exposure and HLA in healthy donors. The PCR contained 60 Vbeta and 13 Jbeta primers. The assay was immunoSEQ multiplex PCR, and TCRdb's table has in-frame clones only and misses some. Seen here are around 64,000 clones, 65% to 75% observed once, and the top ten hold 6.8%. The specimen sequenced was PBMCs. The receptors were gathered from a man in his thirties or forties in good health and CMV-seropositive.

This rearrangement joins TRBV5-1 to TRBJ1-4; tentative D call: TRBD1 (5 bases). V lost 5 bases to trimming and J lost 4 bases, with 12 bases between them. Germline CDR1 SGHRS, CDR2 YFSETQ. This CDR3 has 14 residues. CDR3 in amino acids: CASRSGGLNEKLFF. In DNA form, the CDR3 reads TGCGCCAGCAGAAGTGGGGGACTTAATGAAAAACTGTTTTTT.

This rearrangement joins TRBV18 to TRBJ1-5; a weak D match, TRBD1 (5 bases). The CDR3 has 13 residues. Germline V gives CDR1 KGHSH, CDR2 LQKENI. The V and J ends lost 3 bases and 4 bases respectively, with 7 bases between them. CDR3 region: CASSPDRNQPQHF. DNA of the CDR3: TGTGCCAGCTCACCCGACAGAAATCAGCCCCAGCATTTT. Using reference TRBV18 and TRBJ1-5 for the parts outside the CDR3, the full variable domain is NAGVMQNPRHLVRRRGQEARLRCSPMKGHSHVYWYRQLPEEGLKFMVYLQKENIIDESGMPKERFSAEFPKEGPSILRIQQVVRGDSAAYFCASSPDRNQPQHFGDGTRLSIL.

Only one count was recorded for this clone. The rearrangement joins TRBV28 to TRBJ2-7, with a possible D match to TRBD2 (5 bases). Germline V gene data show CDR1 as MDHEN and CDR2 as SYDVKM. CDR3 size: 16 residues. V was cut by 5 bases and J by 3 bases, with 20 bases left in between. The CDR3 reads CASSNPRAGSNYEQYF. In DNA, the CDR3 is TGTGCCAGCAGTAACCCACGGGCGGGCAGCAACTACGAGCAGTACTTC.